This T cell receptor (beta chain) derives from a study of tumor and adjacent non-tumor tissue in lung cancer. Turning to the study itself: On average, productive TCRbeta reads reached about 4.2 million per sample.

The template was RNA from unsorted bulk tissue. The CDR3 consists of 16 residues. The germline V gene encodes CDR1 ENHRY and CDR2 SYGVKD. Trimming removed 3 bases at V and 10 bases at J, with 24 bases between. A modified ARM-PCR protocol with three rounds of nested PCR amplified TCRbeta. TCRdb re-called the multiplex PCR reads with MiXCR, one entry per CDR3 protein. The data contain approximately 90,000 distinct CDR3 sequences, around three fifths of them singletons. This clonotype was seen only a few times. This TCR derives from an older man with non-small cell lung cancer. The chain couples TRBV10-3 to TRBJ1-2; the D gene is possibly TRBD1 (6 bases). Input material: lung tumor tissue. The CDR3 coding sequence is TGTGCCATCAGTGACAGGGGCCCCAGTTCGGTGGATGACTACACCTTC. Protein: CAISDRGPSSVDDYTF.